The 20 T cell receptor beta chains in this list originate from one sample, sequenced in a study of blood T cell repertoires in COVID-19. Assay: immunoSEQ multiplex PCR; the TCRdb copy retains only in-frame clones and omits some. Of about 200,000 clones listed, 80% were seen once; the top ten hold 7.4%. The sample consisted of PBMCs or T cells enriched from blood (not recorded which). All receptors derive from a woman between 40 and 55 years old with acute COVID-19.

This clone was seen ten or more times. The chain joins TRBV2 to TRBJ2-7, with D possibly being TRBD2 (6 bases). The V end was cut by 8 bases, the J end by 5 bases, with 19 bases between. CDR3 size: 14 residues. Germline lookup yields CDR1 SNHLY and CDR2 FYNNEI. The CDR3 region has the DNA TGTGCCAGCGGCCTTTGGGGGGTTCTAGACGAGCAGTACTTC. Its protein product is CASGLWGVLDEQYF.

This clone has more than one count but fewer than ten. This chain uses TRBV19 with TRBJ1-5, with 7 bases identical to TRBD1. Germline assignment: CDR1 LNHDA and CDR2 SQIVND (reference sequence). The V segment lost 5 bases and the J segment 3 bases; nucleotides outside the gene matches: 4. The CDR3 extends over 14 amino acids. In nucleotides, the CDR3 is TGTGCCAGTAGTGCTGGGACAGTCAATCAGCCCCAGCATTTT. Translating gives CASSAGTVNQPQHF. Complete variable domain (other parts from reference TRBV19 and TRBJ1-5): DGGITQSPKYLFRKEGQNVTLSCEQNLNHDAMYWYRQDPGQGLRLIYYSQIVNDFQKGDIAEGYSVSREKKESFPLTVTSAQKNPTAFYLCASSAGTVNQPQHFGDGTRLSIL.

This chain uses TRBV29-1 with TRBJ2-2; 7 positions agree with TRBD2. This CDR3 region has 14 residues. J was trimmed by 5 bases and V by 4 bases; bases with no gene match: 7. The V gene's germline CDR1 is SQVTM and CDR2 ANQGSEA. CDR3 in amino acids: CSVVVGGRTGELFF. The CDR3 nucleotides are TGCAGCGTTGTTGTGGGAGGGCGAACCGGGGAGCTGTTTTTT.

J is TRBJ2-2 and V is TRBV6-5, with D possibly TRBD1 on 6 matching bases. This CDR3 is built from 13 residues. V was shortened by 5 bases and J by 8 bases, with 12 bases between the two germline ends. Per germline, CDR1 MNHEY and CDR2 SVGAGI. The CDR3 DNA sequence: TGTGCCAGCAGTACCTACAGGGATGGGGAGCTGTTTTTT. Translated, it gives CASSTYRDGELFF.

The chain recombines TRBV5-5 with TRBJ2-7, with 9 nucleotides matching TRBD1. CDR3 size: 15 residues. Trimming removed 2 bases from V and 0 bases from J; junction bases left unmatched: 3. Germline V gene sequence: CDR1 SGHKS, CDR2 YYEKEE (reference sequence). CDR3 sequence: CASSLMGQGSYEQYF. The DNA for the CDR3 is TGTGCCAGCAGCTTAATGGGACAGGGCTCCTACGAGCAGTACTTC.

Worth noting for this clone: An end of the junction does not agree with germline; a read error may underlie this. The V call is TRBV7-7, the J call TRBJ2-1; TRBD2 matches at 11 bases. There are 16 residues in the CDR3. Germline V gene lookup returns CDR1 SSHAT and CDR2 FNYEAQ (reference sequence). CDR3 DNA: TGTGCTAGCAGCTTGGATTTAGCGGGAGGGCTGAATGAGCAGTTCTTC. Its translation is CASSLDLAGGLNEQFF.

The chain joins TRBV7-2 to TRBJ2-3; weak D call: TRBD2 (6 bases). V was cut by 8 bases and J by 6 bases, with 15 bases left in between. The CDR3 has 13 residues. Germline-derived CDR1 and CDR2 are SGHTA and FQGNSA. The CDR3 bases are TGTGCCAGCGGGGGAGGCGGAAGGGATACGCAGTATTTT. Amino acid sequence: CASGGGGRDTQYF. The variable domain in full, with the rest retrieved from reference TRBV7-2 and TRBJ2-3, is GAGVSQSPSNKVTEKGKDVELRCDPISGHTALYWYRQSLGQGLEFLIYFQGNSAPDKSGLPSDRFSAERTGGSVSTLTIQRTQQEDSAVYLCASGGGGRDTQYFGPGTRLTVL.

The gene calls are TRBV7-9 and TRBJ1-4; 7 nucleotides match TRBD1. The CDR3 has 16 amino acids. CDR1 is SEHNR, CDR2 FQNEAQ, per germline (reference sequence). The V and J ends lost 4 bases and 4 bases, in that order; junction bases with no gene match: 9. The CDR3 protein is CASSSLNRGLNEKLFF. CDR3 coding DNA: TGTGCCAGCAGCTCGCTTAACAGGGGACTTAATGAAAAACTGTTTTTT.

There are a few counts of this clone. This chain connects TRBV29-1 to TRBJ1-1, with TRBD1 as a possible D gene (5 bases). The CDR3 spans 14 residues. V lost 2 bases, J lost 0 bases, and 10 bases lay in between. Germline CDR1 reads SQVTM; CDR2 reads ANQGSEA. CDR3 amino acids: CSVEIPGMNTEAFF. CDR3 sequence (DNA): TGCAGCGTTGAAATTCCAGGGATGAACACTGAAGCTTTCTTT.

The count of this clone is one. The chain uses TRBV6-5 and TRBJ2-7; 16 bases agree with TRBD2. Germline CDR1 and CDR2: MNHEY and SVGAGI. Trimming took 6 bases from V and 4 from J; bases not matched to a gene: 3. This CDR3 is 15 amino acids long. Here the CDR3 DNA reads TGTGCCAGCAGGGGGACTAGCGGGAGGGGTTACGAGCAGTACTTC. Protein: CASRGTSGRGYEQYF.

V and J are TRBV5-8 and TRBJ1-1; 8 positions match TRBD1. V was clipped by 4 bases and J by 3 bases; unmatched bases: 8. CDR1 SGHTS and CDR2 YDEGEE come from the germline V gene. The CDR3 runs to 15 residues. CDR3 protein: CASSLTPTGDTEAFF. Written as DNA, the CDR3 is TGTGCCAGCAGCCTAACGCCGACAGGGGACACTGAAGCTTTCTTT.

Here the CDR3 reads CASSWGQGDTQYF. The CDR3 region has the DNA TGTGCCAGCAGCTGGGGTCAGGGGGATACGCAGTATTTT. V is TRBV7-2 and J is TRBJ2-3; weak D call: TRBD1 (6 bases). Germline V gene sequence: CDR1 SGHTA, CDR2 FQGNSA. V was clipped by 4 bases and J by 6 bases, with 11 bases between them. The CDR3 runs to 13 residues.

Here the CDR3 DNA reads TGTGCCAGCAGCTTGGGTCTAGCGGGAGTGAAAGATACGCAGTATTTT. It is translated as CASSLGLAGVKDTQYF. The V gene is TRBV5-5, the J gene TRBJ2-3, with 10 bases matching TRBD2. The CDR3 spans 16 residues. CDR1 is SGHKS and CDR2 is YYEKEE in the germline V gene (reference sequence). The J segment lost 5 bases and the V segment lost 0 bases, leaving 6 bases of the junction unmatched.

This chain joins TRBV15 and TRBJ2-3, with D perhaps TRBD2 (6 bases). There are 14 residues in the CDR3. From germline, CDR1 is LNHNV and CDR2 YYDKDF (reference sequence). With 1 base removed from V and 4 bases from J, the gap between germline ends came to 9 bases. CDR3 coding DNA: TGTGCCACCAGCAGAGGACTAGAAGCAGATACGCAGTATTTT. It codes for CATSRGLEADTQYF.

CDR3 nucleotide sequence: TGTGCCACCAGTGAACCCCGGGGTAGCGGGAGAACCCAGAACACCGGGGAGCTGTTTTTT. The encoded protein is CATSEPRGSGRTQNTGELFF. The rearrangement links TRBV24-1 to TRBJ2-2; 9 bases map to TRBD2. The CDR3 is made up of 20 amino acids. The ends lost 4 bases at V and 1 base at J; junction bases unmatched: 15. Per germline, CDR1 KGHDR and CDR2 SFDVKD.

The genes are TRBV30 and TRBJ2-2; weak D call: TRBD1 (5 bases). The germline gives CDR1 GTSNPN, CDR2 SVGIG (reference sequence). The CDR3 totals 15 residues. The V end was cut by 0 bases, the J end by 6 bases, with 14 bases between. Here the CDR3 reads CAWSVALAGPGELFF. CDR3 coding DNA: TGTGCCTGGAGTGTTGCGTTGGCAGGGCCCGGGGAGCTGTTTTTT. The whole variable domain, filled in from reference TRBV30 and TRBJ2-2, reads SQTIHQWPATLVQPVGSPLSLECTVEGTSNPNLYWYRQAAGRGLQLLFYSVGIGQISSEVPQNLSASRPQDRQFILSSKKLLLSDSGFYLCAWSVALAGPGELFFGEGSRLTVL.

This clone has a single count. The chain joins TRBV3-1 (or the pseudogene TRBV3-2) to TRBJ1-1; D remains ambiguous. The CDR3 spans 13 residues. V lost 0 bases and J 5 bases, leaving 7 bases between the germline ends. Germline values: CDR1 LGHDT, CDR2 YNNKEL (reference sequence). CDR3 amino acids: CASSQDLGTEAFF. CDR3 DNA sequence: TGTGCCAGCAGCCAAGATCTAGGAACTGAAGCTTTCTTT.

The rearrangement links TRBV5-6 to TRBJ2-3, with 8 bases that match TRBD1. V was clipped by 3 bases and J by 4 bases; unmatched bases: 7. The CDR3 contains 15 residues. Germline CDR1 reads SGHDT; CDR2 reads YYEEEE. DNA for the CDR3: TGTGCCAGCAGCTCCCCAGGGGGCGCGGCAGATACGCAGTATTTT. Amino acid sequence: CASSSPGGAADTQYF.

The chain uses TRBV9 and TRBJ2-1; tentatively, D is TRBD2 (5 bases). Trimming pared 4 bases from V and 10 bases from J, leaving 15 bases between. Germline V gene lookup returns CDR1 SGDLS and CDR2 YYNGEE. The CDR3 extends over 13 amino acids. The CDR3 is CASSQMRLTEQFF. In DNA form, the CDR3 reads TGTGCCAGCAGCCAGATGCGACTAACCGAGCAGTTCTTC.

This CDR3 reads CATSRSSSYNEQFF. CDR3 coding DNA: TGTGCCACCAGCCGATCCTCTAGCTACAATGAGCAGTTCTTC. The chain carries TRBV24-1 and TRBJ2-1; D gene uncertain. CDR3 length: 14 amino acids. The ends were cut back, 7 bases at V and 3 bases at J, with 12 bases in the middle. Germline CDR1 and CDR2: KGHDR and SFDVKD.